This T cell receptor (beta chain) was recovered during a study of control samples from healthy donors and cancer patients. V was trimmed by 4 bases and J by 4 bases, leaving 8 bases between them. The CDR3 extends over 12 amino acids. CDR1 SQVTM and CDR2 ANQGSEA come from the germline V gene. Sequenced by immunoSEQ multiplex PCR; TCRdb stores in-frame clones only, minus some. Here the sample spans about 250,000 clones, 82% being singletons. Sequencing was performed on PBMCs. This sequence joins TRBV29-1 and TRBJ2-1, with D tentatively TRBD1 or TRBD2 (6 bases each). The origin of this receptor is an older woman with lung cancer. The CDR3 sequence: CSVVGGYNEQFF. The CDR3 DNA reads as TGCAGCGTTGTAGGGGGGTACAATGAGCAGTTCTTC.